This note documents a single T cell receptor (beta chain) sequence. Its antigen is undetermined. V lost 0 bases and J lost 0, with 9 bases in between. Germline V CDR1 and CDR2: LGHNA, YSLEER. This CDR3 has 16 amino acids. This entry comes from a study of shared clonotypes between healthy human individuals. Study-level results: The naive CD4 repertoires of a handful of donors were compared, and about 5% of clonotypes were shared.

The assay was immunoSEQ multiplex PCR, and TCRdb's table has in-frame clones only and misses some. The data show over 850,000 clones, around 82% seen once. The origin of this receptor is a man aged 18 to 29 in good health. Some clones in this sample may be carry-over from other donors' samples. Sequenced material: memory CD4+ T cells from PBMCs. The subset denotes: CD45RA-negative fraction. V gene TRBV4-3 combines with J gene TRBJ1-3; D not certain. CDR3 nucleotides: TGCGCCAGCAGCCAAGATGCCAGCTTCTCTGGAAACACCATATATTTT. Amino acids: CASSQDASFSGNTIYF.